Listed below are T cell receptor beta chains from one sample, sequenced in a study of beta chain features in type 1 diabetes. TCRdb's copy holds only in-frame clones and misses some; the assay was immunoSEQ multiplex PCR. The sample has 200,000 to 250,000 clones; around 65% are singletons. Sequencing was done on a sample of naive CD4+ T cells from blood. The receptor source for this set is a young man in good health. CDR3s include the opening cysteine and the closing phenylalanine or tryptophan. D genes are given only for firm matches. For some rows the clone size is stated as once, few or many, or as a class when expanded; others skip it.

clone_size: few; j_call: TRBJ2-3; v_call: TRBV7-2; d_call: NA; cdr3_nt: TGTGCCAGCAGCGCCACTGGGGCTAGCGTTAGAGATACGCAGTATTTT; cdr3_aa: CASSATGASVRDTQYF
clone_size: NA; j_call: TRBJ2-7; v_call: TRBV2; d_call: NA; cdr3_nt: TGTGCCAGCAGTGAAGTGGGCGAGCAGTACTTC; cdr3_aa: CASSEVGEQYF
clone_size: NA; j_call: TRBJ2-1; v_call: TRBV11-2; d_call: NA; cdr3_nt: TGTGCCAGCAGCCCTAGTGGCGGCAGAAACAATGAGCAGTTCTTC; cdr3_aa: CASSPSGGRNNEQFF
clone_size: once; j_call: TRBJ2-5; v_call: TRBV30; d_call: NA; cdr3_nt: TGTGCCTGGAGCCACAGGGAAGAGACCCAGTACTTC; cdr3_aa: CAWSHREETQYF
clone_size: NA; j_call: TRBJ2-1; v_call: TRBV30; d_call: TRBD1; cdr3_nt: TGTGCCTGGAGAACCGACAGGGGCTTATACAATGAGCAGTTCTTC; cdr3_aa: CAWRTDRGLYNEQFF
clone_size: NA; j_call: TRBJ1-3; v_call: TRBV15; d_call: NA; cdr3_nt: TGTGCCACCAGCGGAGCCGTTGGGCCCACCATATATTTT; cdr3_aa: CATSGAVGPTIYF
clone_size: few; j_call: TRBJ2-3; v_call: TRBV29-1; d_call: NA; cdr3_nt: TGCAGCGTTTCTCCAGGAACGGGTACAGATACGCAGTATTTT; cdr3_aa: CSVSPGTGTDTQYF
clone_size: NA; j_call: TRBJ1-2; v_call: TRBV29-1; d_call: NA; cdr3_nt: TGCAGCGTCACCGACAGGTACTATGGCTACACCTTC; cdr3_aa: CSVTDRYYGYTF
clone_size: NA; j_call: TRBJ2-3; v_call: TRBV11-2; d_call: TRBD1; cdr3_nt: TGTGCCAGCAGCCCGGGGGACAGGGGATACACAGATACGCAGTATTTT; cdr3_aa: CASSPGDRGYTDTQYF
clone_size: NA; j_call: TRBJ2-7; v_call: TRBV30; d_call: NA; cdr3_nt: TGTGCCGGGGGTGGTTATCGTAGCAGAACCTACGAGCAGTACTTC; cdr3_aa: CAGGGYRSRTYEQYF
clone_size: NA; j_call: TRBJ2-1; v_call: TRBV29-1; d_call: NA; cdr3_nt: TGCAGCGCTCCGACTCGGACCGGATTGGGTGAGCAGTTCTTC; cdr3_aa: CSAPTRTGLGEQFF
clone_size: NA; j_call: TRBJ2-7; v_call: TRBV7-9; d_call: TRBD1; cdr3_nt: TGTGCCAGCAGTTGGACAGGGGGCGGGTCCTACGAGCAGTACTTC; cdr3_aa: CASSWTGGGSYEQYF
clone_size: NA; j_call: TRBJ2-1; v_call: TRBV7-9; d_call: NA; cdr3_nt: TGTGCCAGCAGCCTCGGGAATGAGCAGTTCTTC; cdr3_aa: CASSLGNEQFF
clone_size: NA; j_call: TRBJ2-1; v_call: TRBV4-3; d_call: TRBD2; cdr3_nt: TGCGCCAGCAGCCAGTCGGGACTAGCGGAACGAAAAGGTAGTCATGAGCAGTTCTTC; cdr3_aa: CASSQSGLAERKGSHEQFF
clone_size: NA; j_call: TRBJ2-5; v_call: TRBV29-1; d_call: NA; cdr3_nt: TGCAGCGTAAACAGGGACGGGGAGACCCAGTACTTC; cdr3_aa: CSVNRDGETQYF
clone_size: NA; j_call: TRBJ2-3; v_call: TRBV13; d_call: NA; cdr3_nt: TGTGCCAGCAGGACACAGGGATCAGATACGCAGTATTTT; cdr3_aa: CASRTQGSDTQYF
clone_size: NA; j_call: TRBJ2-1; v_call: TRBV2; d_call: TRBD2; cdr3_nt: TGTGCCAGCAGTGCCCTTACGGAGGAGCGGGGCTACAATGAGCAGTTCTTC; cdr3_aa: CASSALTEERGYNEQFF
clone_size: NA; j_call: TRBJ2-7; v_call: TRBV10-3; d_call: NA; cdr3_nt: TGTGCCATCAGTGATAGGGGGGAGAGGTCCGAGCAGTACTTC; cdr3_aa: CAISDRGERSEQYF
clone_size: NA; j_call: TRBJ2-1; v_call: TRBV6-5; d_call: NA; cdr3_nt: TGTGCCAGCAGTTACTCTAGCGTGGGCTACAATGAGCAGTTCTTC; cdr3_aa: CASSYSSVGYNEQFF
clone_size: NA; j_call: TRBJ1-1; v_call: TRBV30; d_call: NA; cdr3_nt: TGTGCCTGGAGTGTAGGAAACACTGAAGCTTTCTTT; cdr3_aa: CAWSVGNTEAFF
clone_size: NA; j_call: TRBJ2-7; v_call: TRBV5-6; d_call: TRBD2; cdr3_nt: TGTGCCAGCAGCTCGGGACTAGCGGGCTACGAGCAGTACTTC; cdr3_aa: CASSSGLAGYEQYF
clone_size: few; j_call: TRBJ2-2; v_call: TRBV30; d_call: NA; cdr3_nt: TGTGCCTGGAGTGTACTAAGCTCGGGAACCGGCGGGGAGCTGTTTTTT; cdr3_aa: CAWSVLSSGTGGELFF
clone_size: NA; j_call: TRBJ2-3; v_call: TRBV4-3; d_call: NA; cdr3_nt: TGCGCCAGCAGCCAAGCACCCCGGGTCGATACGCAGTATTTT; cdr3_aa: CASSQAPRVDTQYF
clone_size: NA; j_call: TRBJ1-1; v_call: TRBV30; d_call: NA; cdr3_nt: TGTGCCTGGAGCGCTGAGGGGGACCGGGCTTTCTTT; cdr3_aa: CAWSAEGDRAFF
clone_size: NA; j_call: TRBJ2-1; v_call: TRBV15; d_call: NA; cdr3_nt: TGTGCCACCAGCAGAGATCCCAGGCTAGGGGGATACAATGAGCAGTTCTTC; cdr3_aa: CATSRDPRLGGYNEQFF
clone_size: NA; j_call: TRBJ1-1; v_call: TRBV30; d_call: NA; cdr3_nt: TGTGCCTGGAGTGTAGGGCACAAGGACACTGAAGCTTTCTTT; cdr3_aa: CAWSVGHKDTEAFF